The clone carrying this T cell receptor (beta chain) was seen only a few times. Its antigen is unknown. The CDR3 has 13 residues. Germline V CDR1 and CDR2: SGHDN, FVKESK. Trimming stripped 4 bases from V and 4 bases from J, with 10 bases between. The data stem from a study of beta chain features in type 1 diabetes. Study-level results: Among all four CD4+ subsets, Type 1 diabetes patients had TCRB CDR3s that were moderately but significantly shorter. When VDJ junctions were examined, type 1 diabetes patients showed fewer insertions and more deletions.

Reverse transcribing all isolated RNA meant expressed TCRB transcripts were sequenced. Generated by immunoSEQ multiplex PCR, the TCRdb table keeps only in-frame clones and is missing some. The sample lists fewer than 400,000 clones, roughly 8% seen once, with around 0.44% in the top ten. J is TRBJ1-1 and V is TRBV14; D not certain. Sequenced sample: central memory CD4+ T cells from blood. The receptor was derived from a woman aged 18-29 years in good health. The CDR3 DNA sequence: TGTGCCAGCAGCCCGTCATTTTCCACTGAAGCTTTCTTT. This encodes CASSPSFSTEAFF.